This record looks at one TCR beta chain sequence and its context. Its antigen is unknown. V lost 1 base, J lost 5 bases, and 16 bases lay in between. The CDR3 length is 15 residues. Germline loops: CDR1 SGDLS, CDR2 YYNGEE. The data were obtained in a study of CD8 T cells in Susac syndrome. Overall study findings and caveats: That the number of individuals in its TCR sequencing and HLA analysis was relatively small was acknowledged by the study.

Controls were age- and sex-matched healthy donors. Random hexamers were used to reverse transcribe an amount of roughly 0.5 to 1 ug RNA. An immunoSEQ multiplex PCR generated amplified TCR beta CDR3 products spanning 54 Vbeta and 13 Jbeta. TCRdb reprocessed the immunoSEQ multiplex PCR reads via MiXCR and lists one record per CDR3 protein. The sample records 150,000 to 200,000 distinct CDR3 sequences, 85% to 95% being singletons. What was sequenced was CD4+ T cells from PBMCs. The sequence was collected from a human donor in good health. The chain recombines TRBV9 with TRBJ2-7; perhaps TRBD2 as D (7 bases). CDR3 coding DNA: TGTGCCAGCAGCGTAAGTGCGGGGGCGATGCACGAGCAGTACTTC. This codes for CASSVSAGAMHEQYF.